This TCR beta chain was sequenced during a study of cytomegalovirus exposure and HLA in healthy donors (dated by TCRdb to 2016 to 2017). Some background on the complete study: According to a later analysis, the 120 or so validation repertoires were produced on the same platform as the 700 or so repertoires of the first cohort. The study aimed to test whether signatures of past pathogen exposure could be identified by cataloging public T cell receptors. A separate validation cohort of approximately 120 different subjects was used in addition to the roughly 620-subject first cohort. High-throughput TCR immunosequencing, statistical association of individual TCRs with disease status, and machine learning were combined to predict cytomegalovirus infection status.

Regarding this clone: Its antigen has not been determined. No much larger clonotype is one base removed from it; base qualities were not supplied.

The donors belonged to the validation cohort of 120 subjects, which was separate from the 666-subject first cohort. Overall study outcomes, separate from this receptor: Of the cluster scores, approximately 95% were above 0 in a later analysis, which found that TCRs clustered in the first cohort also tended to co-occur in the roughly 130 validation repertoires. The validation cohort had no HLA typing available for a later analysis, so co-occurrence within that cohort was assessed over all 120 or so repertoires. The authors suggested that the approach could potentially be generalized to other disease states and immunological phenotypes. The study gave a list of about 170 TCR beta chains associated with cytomegalovirus. A few of the identified cytomegalovirus-associated TCR beta chains were confirmed in vitro to be specific for cytomegalovirus antigens. The classifier was reported to diagnose cytomegalovirus status with high specificity and sensitivity in both the original cohort and the validation cohort. Most TCR sequences were observed very rarely across donors, whereas some public TCRs were present in many individuals.

The CDR3 contains 13 residues, cysteine and phenylalanine counted. This entry keeps only the CDR3 DNA: 39 bases, framed from base 1. The germline V gene (reference sequence) specifies MNHEY as CDR1 and SMNVEV as CDR2. V is clipped by 3 bases and J by 3 bases, and the sequence between their germline boundaries is 9 bases long. Libraries were constructed by the immunoSEQ multiplex PCR assay. The study's processing was this. A statistical classification framework was built to diagnose cytomegalovirus status from the catalog of TCR beta chain sequences. The table was pulled from immuneACCESS by TCRdb, which kept in-frame rearrangements only. Such tables lose some clones; where checked, under half of the loss comes from unresolved V genes, and the rest has no known cause. That table is the source of V, J and clone size, and D and trimming were worked out from the DNA. The sample table shows some 310,000 clones, and 88% are seen once. The ten biggest clones cover around 0.88% of the sample.

Sequenced: PBMCs. The sequence was obtained from a man aged 25-45 years in good health and CMV-seronegative. Recombination linked TRBV27 to TRBJ2-7, with TRBD2 perhaps the D gene, on 5 matching bases. DNA sequence: TGTGCCAGCAGTTTGAGGGCGGGCTACGAGCAGTACTTC. Translated, this is CASSLRAGYEQYF.